This T cell receptor (beta chain) comes out of a study of OX40 agonist ivuxolimab in advanced cancers. Overall study context: Administration of intravenous ivuxolimab to patients occurred every 2 weeks at 0.01 to 10 mg/kg. Study-level points and caveats: At 0.1 to 3.0 mg/kg and by week 6, CD4+ and CD8+ T cells in the blood had expanded clonally.

The repertoire was sequenced with immunoSEQ multiplex PCR; TCRdb's copy has only in-frame clones and lacks some. This table has under 60,000 clones, under 90% appearing once. The V gene end was trimmed by 4 bases and the J gene end by 7 bases; junction bases not matched to a gene: 8. The CDR3 has 15 amino acids. From germline, CDR1 is SGHRS and CDR2 YFSETQ. Regarding this clone: Antigen unknown.

The material sequenced was CD4+ or CD8+ T cells sorted from blood, taken in a trial of the OX40 agonist ivuxolimab. This sequence originates from an adult with an advanced solid tumor such as melanoma, head and neck, liver or kidney cancer. The chain combines TRBV5-1 with TRBJ2-1; 10 bases match TRBD1. CDR3 bases: TGCGCCAGCAGCACCCGGACAGGGGGTGGAAATGAGCAGTTCTTC. Amino acids: CASSTRTGGGNEQFF.